Listed below are T cell receptor beta chains from one sample, sequenced in a study of blood T cell repertoires in COVID-19. Sequencing used immunoSEQ multiplex PCR; TCRdb keeps in-frame clones, though not all of them. In the table there are approximately 230,000 clones, approximately 84% of which are singletons. The sample consisted of PBMCs or T cells enriched from blood (not recorded which). The receptors originated from a man aged 35 to 55 who had recovered from COVID-19. Both conserved end residues are part of each CDR3. A D gene is named only where the DNA matches it firmly. The size entry is marked missing in some rows and otherwise reads once, few, many or a size class.

j_call | d_call | v_call | clone_size | cdr3_nt | cdr3_aa
TRBJ2-7 | TRBD2 | TRBV9 | - | TGTGCCAGCAGCGTAGATAGCGGACTAGGCCCCTACGAGCAGTACTTC | CASSVDSGLGPYEQYF
TRBJ1-5 | - | TRBV18 | - | TGTGCCAGCTCATCATCTCAGAATCAGCCCCAGCATTTT | CASSSSQNQPQHF
TRBJ2-1 | TRBD1 | TRBV12-5 | - | TGTGCTAGTGGTGGCCAGGGGGACAATGAGCAGTTCTTC | CASGGQGDNEQFF
TRBJ1-5 | TRBD1 | TRBV5-1 | - | TGCGCCAGCAGCTCCTCCTACAGGGGGCGCGGAGATCAGCCCCAGCATTTT | CASSSSYRGRGDQPQHF
TRBJ1-3 | - | TRBV28 | once | TGTGCCAGCAGTTTCTCCGGGTATGGAAACACCATATATTTT | CASSFSGYGNTIYF
TRBJ2-1 | - | TRBV27 | - | TGTGCCATCCGAGGGGGGGGGCACTACAATGAGCAGTTCTTC | CAIRGGGHYNEQFF
TRBJ1-2 | TRBD1 | TRBV10-3 | - | TGTGCCATCAAGGGTAACAGGGGCCTGTCTAACTATGGCTACACCTTC | CAIKGNRGLSNYGYTF
TRBJ1-4 | TRBD1 | TRBV5-1 | once | TGCGCCAGCACGTTGTCGGGACAGCGTAATGAAAAACTGTTTTTT | CASTLSGQRNEKLFF
TRBJ2-1 | TRBD1 | TRBV5-1 | - | TGCGCCAGCGGGGACCCACAGGGGGCAAATGAGCAGTTCTTC | CASGDPQGANEQFF
TRBJ1-1 | - | TRBV6-5 | - | TGTGCCAGCTACCAAGGGGCTAGAGGCACTGAAGCTTTCTTT | CASYQGARGTEAFF
TRBJ2-7 | - | TRBV6-5 | - | TGTGCCAGCAGGACGCCAGGGGTTCCCTACGAGCAGTACTTC | CASRTPGVPYEQYF
TRBJ1-2 | TRBD1 | TRBV18 | once | TGTGCCAGCTCACCGTACAGGGGGCCTAACTATGGCTACACCTTC | CASSPYRGPNYGYTF
TRBJ2-4 | TRBD1 | TRBV7-9 | - | TGTGCCAGCAGCTTATTACAGGGACAGGGAAAAAACATTCAGTACTTC | CASSLLQGQGKNIQYF
TRBJ2-3 | TRBD1 | TRBV6-5 | few | TGTGCCACCAAACAGGGGGCTTCAGATACGCAGTATTTT | CATKQGASDTQYF
TRBJ2-7 | - | TRBV9 | - | TGTGCCAGCAGCGCGGGACACCAACCCTACGAGCAGTACTTC | CASSAGHQPYEQYF
TRBJ2-3 | - | TRBV5-1 | few | TGCGCCAGCAGCGTGCCACTAGGAGATACGCAGTATTTT | CASSVPLGDTQYF
TRBJ2-5 | TRBD1 | TRBV24-1 | once | TGTGCCACCTCCTCCCCCCCCGGACAGGCCTCAGGGTGGGAGACCCAGTACTTC | CATSSPPGQASGWETQYF
TRBJ2-2 | - | TRBV7-3 | - | TGTGCCAGCAGCCCCCTAAATACGGGGAACACCGGGGAGCTGTTTTTT | CASSPLNTGNTGELFF
TRBJ2-1 | - | TRBV7-8 | - | TGTGCCAGCAGCGGCCGACGAGCCGCGGATGAGCAGTTCTTC | CASSGRRAADEQFF
TRBJ1-1 | - | TRBV18 | - | TGTGCCAGCTCACAAAACGGCAGGGGCGCTGAAGCTTTCTTT | CASSQNGRGAEAFF
TRBJ2-7 | - | TRBV28 | - | TGTGCCAGCAGCCCCGCCCAGGGCAGGAACGAGCAGTACTTC | CASSPAQGRNEQYF
TRBJ2-1 | TRBD1 | TRBV5-1 | - | TGCGCCAGCAGCTTGGTCTACCGGGACAGGGGGCTAGGTGAGCAGTTCTTC | CASSLVYRDRGLGEQFF
TRBJ2-5 | - | TRBV28 | - | TGTGCCAGCAGTTTTGGGAGACAAGAGACCCAGTACTTC | CASSFGRQETQYF
TRBJ1-1 | - | TRBV11-2 | once | TGTGCCAGCAGCTTATTAAGTACGGGAGCGGGAGTAGCTTTCTTT | CASSLLSTGAGVAFF
TRBJ1-2 | TRBD1 | TRBV5-1 | - | TGCGCCAGCAGCATCGGACAGGTGTATGGCTACACCTTC | CASSIGQVYGYTF
TRBJ1-5 | TRBD1 | TRBV27 | - | TGTGCCAGCAGTCCCTTTACGGCCCAGGGGGGTCAGCCCCAGCATTTT | CASSPFTAQGGQPQHF
TRBJ1-1 | - | TRBV12-3/TRBV12-4 | - | TGTGCCAGCAGTTTCCAGGGCATCACTGAAGCTTTCTTT | CASSFQGITEAFF
TRBJ2-1 | - | TRBV5-6 | - | TGTGCCAGCAGCTTGGCGAGCGGCGAGCAGTTCTTC | CASSLASGEQFF
TRBJ2-7 | TRBD1 | TRBV4-1 | - | TGCGCCAGCAGCCAAGCGGACAGGGTCGAGCAGTACTTC | CASSQADRVEQYF
TRBJ1-2 | - | TRBV7-2 | - | TGTGCCAGCAGAATTAACACCTTCGGGGGCTACACCTTC | CASRINTFGGYTF
TRBJ1-5 | - | TRBV5-4 | few | TGTGCCAGCAGCTTGGACGGGGGGAATCAGCCCCAGCATTTT | CASSLDGGNQPQHF
TRBJ2-1 | TRBD2 | TRBV2 | few | TGTGCCAGCACCCCCTGGACTAGCGGAGCCAATGAGCAGTTCTTC | CASTPWTSGANEQFF
TRBJ2-1 | TRBD2 | TRBV6-5 | once | TGTGCCAGCAGTTACTCGATAGGCGGGAGGGGCAATGAGCAGTTCTTC | CASSYSIGGRGNEQFF
TRBJ2-1 | - | TRBV7-2 | few | TGTGCCAGCAGCTTAAGCAGGTACAATGAGCAGTTCTTC | CASSLSRYNEQFF
TRBJ2-5 | TRBD2 | TRBV5-1 | once | TGCGCCAGCAGCTTGGCCGCTAGCGGGTACCAAGAGACCCAGTACTTC | CASSLAASGYQETQYF
TRBJ2-7 | - | TRBV28 | many | TGTGCCAGCACGGGGACTCCGTACTACGAGCAGTACTTC | CASTGTPYYEQYF
TRBJ2-1 | - | TRBV3-1/TRBV3-2 | once | TGTGCCAGCAGCCAAGATCGGAGGGAGAGGGACAATGAGCAGTTCTTC | CASSQDRRERDNEQFF
TRBJ1-5 | TRBD1 | TRBV9 | - | TGTGCCAGCAGCGTCCAAGACAGGGGTCAGCCCCAGCATTTT | CASSVQDRGQPQHF
TRBJ1-2 | - | TRBV19 | - | TGTGCCAGTAGGACCCCTGACTTACCGCATGGCTACACCTTC | CASRTPDLPHGYTF
TRBJ2-3 | TRBD1 | TRBV2 | - | TGTGCCAGCACCTGGGACAGGGCCACAGATACGCAGTATTTT | CASTWDRATDTQYF
TRBJ2-7 | TRBD1 | TRBV25-1 | few | TGTGCCAGCAGCCTGACAGGGTCCTACGAGCAGTACTTC | CASSLTGSYEQYF